One and the same sample provided the 17 T cell receptor beta chains below, sequenced in a study of blood T cells in healthy people across ages. With a J-beta primer mix and a sample-barcoded 5' primer, a second PCR ran roughly 6 to 12 cycles. TCRdb itself ran the 5' RACE reads through MiXCR, one entry per CDR3 protein. The table records 790,000 or so distinct CDR3 sequences, around 50% of them present only once. The source material was blood. The receptors originated from a man older than 75 in good health.

The chain employs TRBV12-3 or TRBV12-4 and TRBJ2-7; 12 positions match TRBD2. The junction had 14 bases not matched to a gene; V was cut back by 4 bases and J by 7 bases. CDR3 length equals 17 residues. The CDR3 is CASSSRTSGIGVNEQYF. For the CDR3, the DNA is TGTGCCAGCAGTTCCCGGACTAGCGGGATTGGAGTCAATGAGCAGTACTTC.

This sequence joins TRBV7-3 and TRBJ2-7; the D is unclear. Deletions cut 5 bases from V and 2 bases from J, with 16 bases between. Germline CDR1 SGHTA, CDR2 FQGTGA. This CDR3 is 15 amino acids long. The CDR3 region has the DNA TGTGCCAGCAGCCCCTATGCTCGCGGTCCCTACGAGCAGTACTTC. Protein product: CASSPYARGPYEQYF.

The table lists this clonotype with a few counts. The genes are TRBV15 and TRBJ1-6; D gene uncertain. The CDR3 has 13 amino acids. Trimming took off 0 bases at V and 7 bases at J, with 4 bases between the two ends. In germline, CDR1 is LNHNV, CDR2 YYDKDF (reference sequence). This CDR3 is CATSRDRNSPLHF. The CDR3 DNA is TGTGCCACCAGCAGAGACAGAAATTCACCCCTCCACTTT.

This clonotype showed up just a few times. V usage is TRBV5-1 and J usage is TRBJ2-5; 7 nucleotides agree with TRBD2. CDR1 and CDR2 (germline): SGHRS, YFSETQ. With V trimmed by 0 bases and J by 3 bases, 2 bases remained unmatched. The CDR3 runs to 14 residues. CDR3 in DNA: TGCGCCAGCAGCTTGGCCCTAGCGGAAGAGACCCAGTACTTC. This codes for CASSLALAEETQYF.

The chain uses TRBV7-7 and TRBJ2-1; 12 nucleotides line up with TRBD2. Germline V gives CDR1 SSHAT, CDR2 FNYEAQ (reference sequence). This CDR3 region has 18 residues. The J segment lost 6 bases and the V segment lost 5 bases, leaving 14 bases of the junction unmatched. The chain's CDR3 is CASSILGPLAGGVNEQFF. For the CDR3, the DNA is TGTGCCAGCAGCATCCTCGGGCCACTAGCGGGGGGCGTCAATGAGCAGTTCTTC.

Remarks on this clonotype: A much larger clone lies one base from this, so it may be a read error. The chain combines TRBV4-2 with TRBJ2-7; TRBD1 aligns across 7 bases. Trimming cost V 0 bases and J 3 bases; bases outside gene matches: 8. Germline CDR1 and CDR2: LGHNA and YNFKEQ. CDR3 size: 16 residues. In DNA form, the CDR3 reads TGTGCCAGCAGCCAAGAAGGCGGACAGGAGTTCTACGAGCAGTACTTC. Translating it yields CASSQEGGQEFYEQYF.

The chain carries TRBV3-1 and TRBJ2-4; D unclear. The J call is uncertain, as TRBJ2-7 better fits the DNA end. CDR3 size: 13 residues. The germline gives CDR1 LGHDT, CDR2 YNNKEL (reference sequence). CDR3 region: CASSQVGFYEQYF. The CDR3 region has the DNA TGTGCCAGCAGCCAAGTTGGCTTCTACGAGCAGTACTTC.

The chain has TRBV2 and TRBJ1-2; 8 positions match TRBD1. CDR3 length: 12 amino acids. Looked up from germline, CDR1 is SNHLY and CDR2 is FYNNEI. The V and J ends lost 5 bases and 7 bases, in that order; junction bases with no gene match: 3. CDR3 nucleotides: TGTGCCAGCAGTTGGACAGGGCCTGGCTACACCTTC. Amino acids: CASSWTGPGYTF.

In this sample, this clonotype turned up a few times. The chain recombines TRBV6-2 or TRBV6-3 with TRBJ2-2; D call uncertain. This CDR3 is 11 amino acids long. The V end lost 5 bases, the J end lost 14 bases, and 12 bases lay between the germline ends. The V gene's germline CDR1 is MNHEY and CDR2 SVGEGT. Here the CDR3 DNA reads TGTGCCAGCAGTCCCCGCCTCCTACTGTTTTTT. Protein product: CASSPRLLLFF.

In its sample, this clonotype was seen a few times. The gene calls are TRBV20-1 and TRBJ2-1; TRBD2 matches at 9 bases. With 2 bases clipped from V and 7 bases from J, the junction kept 18 bases outside the gene matches. Germline-derived CDR1 and CDR2 are DFQATT and SNEGSKA (reference sequence). CDR3 length: 18 residues. The chain's CDR3 is CSARPPVRASGTGNEQFF. CDR3 bases: TGCAGTGCTAGACCTCCCGTGCGCGCTAGCGGGACGGGGAATGAGCAGTTCTTC.

J is TRBJ2-1 and V is TRBV30; TRBD2 matches 15 bases. This CDR3 is 16 amino acids long. After removal of 8 bases from V and 8 bases from J, the junction contained 13 bases not matched to a gene. CDR1 GTSNPN and CDR2 SVGIG come from the germline V gene (reference sequence). CDR3 in amino acids: CAHDEGLAGGTHEQFF. In DNA form, the CDR3 reads TGTGCCCACGACGAGGGACTAGCGGGAGGAACCCATGAGCAGTTCTTC. The full variable domain, with the rest looked up from reference TRBV30 and TRBJ2-1, is SQTIHQWPATLVQPVGSPLSLECTVEGTSNPNLYWYRQAAGRGLQLLFYSVGIGQISSEVPQNLSASRPQDRQFILSSKKLLLSDSGFYLCAHDEGLAGGTHEQFFGPGTRLTVL.

The chain is built from TRBV29-1 and TRBJ1-2, with a weak D call TRBD1 (5 bases). This CDR3 has 12 amino acids. Germline V gene sequence: CDR1 SQVTM, CDR2 ANQGSEA. V lost 7 bases and J 2 bases, leaving 11 bases between the germline ends. The DNA of the CDR3 is TGCAGCGCTATGACAGCCAACTATGGCTACACCTTC. It encodes CSAMTANYGYTF.

The genes are TRBV5-1 and TRBJ1-2, with TRBD1 as a possible D gene (6 bases). V was clipped by 1 base and J by 6 bases, with 13 bases between them. The CDR3 runs to 14 residues. Germline V lookup: CDR1 SGHRS, CDR2 YFSETQ. The CDR3 DNA reads as TGCGCCAGCAGCTTGCCAGGGGACGCGCATGGCTACACCTTC. This translates into CASSLPGDAHGYTF.

With respect to this clonotype: A much larger clonotype is one base distant, so this may be a read error. The J gene is TRBJ1-2, the V gene TRBV7-2, with D possibly matching TRBD1 (6 bases). The CDR3 covers 15 residues. Germline CDR1 and CDR2: SGHTA and FQGNSA. V shed 5 bases and J shed 5 bases, with 18 bases lying between them. The CDR3 region is CASSRGTGREYGYTF. CDR3 sequence (DNA): TGTGCCAGCAGCCGGGGTACAGGGCGGGAGTATGGCTACACCTTC.

J is TRBJ2-4 and V is TRBV4-3; D is possibly TRBD1 (5 bases). The J call may be incorrect, as the DNA end agrees better with TRBJ2-7. The germline CDR1 and CDR2 sequences are LGHNA and YSLEER. This CDR3 is built from 18 residues. The CDR3 DNA reads as TGCGCCAGCAGCCAAGAGCGTTCTGTAGGGGAACTCTCCTACGAGCAGTACTTC. Translating it yields CASSQERSVGELSYEQYF.

On this clonotype itself: This may be a read error, as it is one base from a much larger clone. The V gene is TRBV5-1, the J gene TRBJ2-5, with 8 bases that match TRBD2. The CDR3 is 14 amino acids. The V gene's germline CDR1 is SGHRS and CDR2 YFSETQ. V was clipped by 0 bases and J by 11 bases; unmatched bases: 9. The CDR3, as DNA: TGCGCCAGCAGCTTGGATGGACTAGCAATTGAGCAGTACTTC. Protein product: CASSLDGLAIEQYF. The full variable domain, its missing parts supplied by reference TRBV5-1 and TRBJ2-5, is KAGVTQTPRYLIKTRGQQVTLSCSPISGHRSVSWYQQTPGQGLQFLFEYFSETQRNKGNFPGRFSGRQFSNSRSEMNVSTLELGDSALYLCASSLDGLAIEQYFGPGTRLLVL.

The gene calls are TRBV24-1 and TRBJ2-7; 7 bases are a match to TRBD1. This CDR3 contains 15 residues. Germline CDR1 is KGHDR and CDR2 is SFDVKD. The V and J ends lost 4 bases and 5 bases, in that order; junction bases with no gene match: 10. The CDR3 DNA is TGTGCCACCAGTGAGTCGAGGGGGCTAACGGACGAGCAGTACTTC. The encoded protein is CATSESRGLTDEQYF.